This T cell receptor (beta chain) appears in the sequencing data of a study of blood T cells in healthy people across ages. Findings and limits, study-wide: Changes seen in expanded clonotypes were possibly confounded by donor CMV status left unknown.

The CDR3 consists of 14 residues. Primed by a sample-barcoded 5' primer and a J-beta primer mix, a second PCR proceeded for about 6 to 11 cycles. TCRdb re-called the 5' RACE reads with MiXCR, one entry per CDR3 protein. This table holds roughly 1,000,000 distinct CDR3 sequences, approximately 25% found once. About 10 milliliters of peripheral blood were drawn from each donor into EDTA-treated tubes. Each sample had at least 6 million PBMCs isolated. This clonotype has more than one count but fewer than ten. The target antigen is unknown. In addition, the sample was reused for a study of T cells of mothers and their children. That work contributes: The donors comprised several children and their three healthy Caucasian mothers.

Sequenced material: blood. V and J are TRBV12-3 or TRBV12-4 and TRBJ2-5; weak D call: TRBD1 (6 bases). The J call may be in error: the DNA end matches TRBJ2-7 better. This TCR was sampled from a girl aged 2 to 9 in good health. The DNA for the CDR3 is TGTGCCAGCAGTTCGCCGGACAGAATTTACGAGCAGTACTTC. Translating it yields CASSSPDRIYEQYF.